This is a list of T cell receptor beta chains from one sample in a study of CD8 T cell repertoires and HIV-1 epitope variants. Clones were sequenced by immunoSEQ multiplex PCR, and TCRdb holds only the in-frame ones, with some missing. The table lists tens of thousands of clones, 70% to 75% of them singletons, with about a quarter in the top ten. Material: uncultured baseline CD8+ T cells from peripheral blood mononuclear cells (PBMCs). The receptors were sampled from a male donor with HIV. Each CDR3 is given with its conserved first and last residue. D genes are given only for firm matches. Where a row states a size, it is once, few, many or the class of an expanded clone; other rows omit it.

length: 16; V: TRBV7-2; size: .; D: .; J: TRBJ1-2; DNA: TGTGCCAGCAGCTCTAGTCTCCCCCGGGGCAACTATGGCTACACCTTC; CDR3: CASSSSLPRGNYGYTF
length: 15; V: TRBV28; size: .; D: .; J: TRBJ2-6; DNA: TGTGCCAGCAGTTTGCTAGAAACTGGGGCCAACGTCCTGACTTTC; CDR3: CASSLLETGANVLTF
length: 13; V: TRBV5-1; size: .; D: .; J: TRBJ1-5; DNA: TGCGCCAGCAGGCTCGATAGCAATCAGCCCCAGCATTTT; CDR3: CASRLDSNQPQHF
length: 13; V: TRBV6-5; size: few; D: .; J: TRBJ2-2; DNA: TGTGCCAGCAGTTACTCGCGGTCTGGGGAGCTGTTTTTT; CDR3: CASSYSRSGELFF
length: 14; V: TRBV4-1; size: .; D: TRBD1; J: TRBJ1-5; DNA: TGCGCCAGCAGCCAAGGACAGGGAAACCAGCCCCAGCATTTT; CDR3: CASSQGQGNQPQHF
length: 11; V: TRBV5-6; size: .; D: .; J: TRBJ1-2; DNA: TGTGCCAGCAGCTCCCTCTATGGCTACACCTTC; CDR3: CASSSLYGYTF
length: 13; V: TRBV5-4; size: .; D: TRBD1; J: TRBJ2-5; DNA: TGTGCCAGCAGCCCAGGGGGCGCGGAGACCCAGTACTTC; CDR3: CASSPGGAETQYF
length: 12; V: TRBV19; size: .; D: .; J: TRBJ2-7; DNA: TGTGCCAGTCAGACACAGGCAGGGCAGCAGTACTTC; CDR3: CASQTQAGQQYF
length: 13; V: TRBV28; size: .; D: TRBD2; J: TRBJ2-7; DNA: TGTGCCAGCAGCAGGGAGGGCCCCTACGAGCAGTACTTC; CDR3: CASSREGPYEQYF
length: 14; V: TRBV2; size: .; D: .; J: TRBJ1-4; DNA: TGTGCCAGCAGTGAGATTAGAAATAATGAAAAACTGTTTTTT; CDR3: CASSEIRNNEKLFF
length: 13; V: TRBV6-5; size: .; D: .; J: TRBJ2-7; DNA: TGTGCCAGCAGTCAAAGCCGCGGGAACAAGCAGTACTTC; CDR3: CASSQSRGNKQYF
length: 13; V: TRBV27; size: .; D: .; J: TRBJ1-1; DNA: TGTGCCAGCAGTTCGGAGGGGCGGACTGAAGCTTTCTTT; CDR3: CASSSEGRTEAFF
length: 15; V: TRBV6-5; size: .; D: TRBD1; J: TRBJ1-5; DNA: TGTGCCAGCAGTCCCGGGACAGGGTTAGATCAGCCCCAGCATTTT; CDR3: CASSPGTGLDQPQHF
length: 15; V: TRBV7-2; size: .; D: TRBD2; J: TRBJ2-3; DNA: TGTGCCAGCAGCTTATGGGGGGGGTCGGACTCGACGCAGTATTTT; CDR3: CASSLWGGSDSTQYF
length: 14; V: TRBV10-3; size: .; D: .; J: TRBJ2-1; DNA: TGTGCCATCAGTGAGTCGAGACAGGACAATGAGCAGTTCTTC; CDR3: CAISESRQDNEQFF
length: 14; V: TRBV28; size: few; D: TRBD1; J: TRBJ2-7; DNA: TGTGCCAGCTTGGGTGGGGACAGAACCTACGAGCAGTACTTC; CDR3: CASLGGDRTYEQYF
length: 13; V: TRBV9; size: .; D: .; J: TRBJ2-7; DNA: TGTGCCAGCAGCGTAGTTGGAGGGGACGAGCAGTACTTC; CDR3: CASSVVGGDEQYF
length: 15; V: TRBV7-2; size: .; D: .; J: TRBJ1-2; DNA: TGTGCCAGCAGCTTAGATGCGGGAAGTTGGGATGGCTACACCTTC; CDR3: CASSLDAGSWDGYTF
length: 14; V: TRBV5-1; size: .; D: .; J: TRBJ2-5; DNA: TGCGCCAGCAGCTTAGAGGACCAAGGAGAGACCCAGTACTTC; CDR3: CASSLEDQGETQYF
length: 16; V: TRBV6-1; size: .; D: .; J: TRBJ2-7; DNA: TGTGCCAGCAGTGTATCCTCCGGGACGGTGTCCTACGAGCAGTACTTC; CDR3: CASSVSSGTVSYEQYF
length: 14; V: TRBV29-1; size: .; D: .; J: TRBJ2-5; DNA: TGCAGCGTTGAATTGGGCAGGGCTTCAGAGACCCAGTACTTC; CDR3: CSVELGRASETQYF
length: 14; V: TRBV13; size: few; D: .; J: TRBJ1-4; DNA: TGTGCCAGCAGCCTAAGGACAGATTATGAAAAACTGTTTTTT; CDR3: CASSLRTDYEKLFF
length: 14; V: TRBV11-2; size: .; D: TRBD1; J: TRBJ2-1; DNA: TGTGCCAGCAGCGCTCCACAGGGGATCGATGAGCAGTTCTTC; CDR3: CASSAPQGIDEQFF
length: 16; V: TRBV7-8; size: .; D: .; J: TRBJ2-6; DNA: TGTGCCAGCAGCTTAGCCGTTAACTCTGGGGCCAACGTCCTGACTTTC; CDR3: CASSLAVNSGANVLTF
length: 15; V: TRBV28; size: .; D: TRBD1; J: TRBJ1-4; DNA: TGTGCCAGCAGTTTACCGGGACAGGGATACGAAAAACTGTTTTTT; CDR3: CASSLPGQGYEKLFF
length: 15; V: TRBV5-1; size: .; D: .; J: TRBJ2-2; DNA: TGCGCCAGCAGCTTCAAAGGCTCAAATACCGGGGAGCTGTTTTTT; CDR3: CASSFKGSNTGELFF
length: 19; V: TRBV29-1; size: .; D: TRBD1; J: TRBJ2-1; DNA: TGCAGCGTTGTCTTTCAGCCGCGGGACAGGGGACCACGCCTTAATGAGCAGTTCTTC; CDR3: CSVVFQPRDRGPRLNEQFF
length: 15; V: TRBV4-3; size: .; D: .; J: TRBJ2-7; DNA: TGCGCCAGCAGCCAAGGGACCGTTAGCTCCTACGAGCAGTACTTC; CDR3: CASSQGTVSSYEQYF
length: 13; V: TRBV18; size: .; D: .; J: TRBJ1-1; DNA: TGTGCCAGCTCACCATCAGCTCACACTGAAGCTTTCTTT; CDR3: CASSPSAHTEAFF
length: 13; V: TRBV6-4; size: .; D: .; J: TRBJ2-1; DNA: TGTGCCAGCGGCTGGGGAGCCGGCAATGAGCAGTTCTTC; CDR3: CASGWGAGNEQFF
length: 13; V: TRBV4-1; size: .; D: .; J: TRBJ2-7; DNA: TGCGCCAGCGTGGGACCTGGCGGCTACGAGCAGTACTTC; CDR3: CASVGPGGYEQYF
length: 16; V: TRBV7-2; size: .; D: .; J: TRBJ2-2; DNA: TGTGCCAGCAGCACCAGAGTCAGGGAACCAGTCGGGGAGCTGTTTTTT; CDR3: CASSTRVREPVGELFF
length: 15; V: TRBV18; size: once; D: .; J: TRBJ2-1; DNA: TGTGCCAGCTCACCTCGCTCAGGGAGTCTTGATGAGCAGTTCTTC; CDR3: CASSPRSGSLDEQFF
length: 17; V: TRBV5-6; size: .; D: TRBD1; J: TRBJ1-5; DNA: TGTGCCAGCAGCTTGACTTTGGGACAGGGGGCTTGGCAGCCCCAGCATTTT; CDR3: CASSLTLGQGAWQPQHF
length: 17; V: TRBV5-1; size: .; D: TRBD2; J: TRBJ2-7; DNA: TGCGCCAGCAGCTTTTCCGGGACTAGCGGGAGCCTCTACGAGCAGTACTTC; CDR3: CASSFSGTSGSLYEQYF
length: 15; V: TRBV11-2; size: .; D: TRBD1; J: TRBJ1-5; DNA: TGTGCCAGCAGCTTGGGACAGGCTATTGTGGAGCCCCAGCATTTT; CDR3: CASSLGQAIVEPQHF
length: 15; V: TRBV6-5; size: .; D: .; J: TRBJ1-3; DNA: TGTGCCAGCAGTTACGCCCGGGAGGCTGGAAACACCATATATTTT; CDR3: CASSYAREAGNTIYF
length: 15; V: TRBV6-1; size: once; D: .; J: TRBJ1-1; DNA: TGTGCCAGCAGTCTCGAAACAGGGAGGAACACTGAAGCTTTCTTT; CDR3: CASSLETGRNTEAFF
length: 14; V: TRBV7-2; size: few; D: TRBD1; J: TRBJ1-1; DNA: TGTGCCAGCAGCTCCCTCAGGGGGGACACTGAAGCTTTCTTT; CDR3: CASSSLRGDTEAFF
length: 16; V: TRBV7-9; size: .; D: .; J: TRBJ2-3; DNA: TGTGCCAGCGGATCGGGGCCCACTCTATTCACAGATACGCAGTATTTT; CDR3: CASGSGPTLFTDTQYF
length: 14; V: TRBV28; size: .; D: .; J: TRBJ2-5; DNA: TGTGCCAGCAGTCCGCAGACCATCCAAGAGACCCAGTACTTC; CDR3: CASSPQTIQETQYF
length: 12; V: TRBV6-1; size: once; D: .; J: TRBJ2-7; DNA: TGTGCCAGCAGAGGGGACACCTACGAGCAGTACTTC; CDR3: CASRGDTYEQYF